The T cell receptor (beta chain) described here comes from a study of prognosis after radiotherapy for stage I lung cancer. At the level of the study: Median age was about 69 years (roughly 53 to 90) among about 12 men and several women. While 15 or so patients showed no significant progression after radiotherapy, several developed distant metastases at a median of about seven months.

Study-level findings and limits: After stereotactic body radiation therapy, patients with later distant metastases showed lower Shannon entropy.

Node-negative status on CT and PET/CT applied to all patients, none having prior chemotherapy, radiotherapy or other malignancies. Trimming at V came to 4 bases and at J to 1 base, leaving 5 bases not matched to a gene. The CDR3 spans 14 residues. Germline CDR1 GTSNPN, CDR2 SVGIG (reference sequence). Two-round multiplex PCR amplified TCR beta CDR3 from genomic DNA. TRBV and TRBJ genes each had their own specific primers in first-round PCR. TCRdb used MiXCR to reprocess the multiplex PCR reads, holding one entry per CDR3 protein. The sample yields 15,000 to 20,000 distinct CDR3 sequences, approximately 25% seen once. This clonotype has at least ten counts. Its antigen is not identified.

V usage is TRBV30 and J usage is TRBJ1-1; 8 positions agree with TRBD1. The source material was PBMCs, sampled before or after stereotactic body radiation therapy (not recorded which). This TCR was sampled from a donor over 45 with non-small cell lung cancer. The CDR3 spells CAWTEGTGNTEAFF. The CDR3, as DNA: TGTGCCTGGACAGAAGGGACAGGGAACACTGAAGCTTTCTTT.